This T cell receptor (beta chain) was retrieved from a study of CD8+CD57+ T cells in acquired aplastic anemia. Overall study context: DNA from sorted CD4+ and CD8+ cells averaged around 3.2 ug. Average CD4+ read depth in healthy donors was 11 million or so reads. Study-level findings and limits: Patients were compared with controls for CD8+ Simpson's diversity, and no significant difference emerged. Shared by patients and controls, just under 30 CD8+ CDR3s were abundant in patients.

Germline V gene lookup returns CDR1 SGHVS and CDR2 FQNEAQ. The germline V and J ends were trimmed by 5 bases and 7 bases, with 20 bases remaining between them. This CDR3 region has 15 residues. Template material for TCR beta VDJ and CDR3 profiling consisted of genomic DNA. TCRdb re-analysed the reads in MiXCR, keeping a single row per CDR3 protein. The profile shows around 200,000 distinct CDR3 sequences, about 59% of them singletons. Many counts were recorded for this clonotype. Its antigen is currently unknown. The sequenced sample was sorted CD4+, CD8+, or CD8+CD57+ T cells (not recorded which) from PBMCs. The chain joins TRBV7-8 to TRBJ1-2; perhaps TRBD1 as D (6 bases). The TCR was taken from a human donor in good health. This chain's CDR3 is CASSLDGGRWSGYTF. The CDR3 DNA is TGTGCCAGCAGCCTAGACGGGGGGCGTTGGTCTGGCTACACCTTC.